The 29 T cell receptor beta chains listed next were all sequenced from one sample in a study of T cell changes during pregnancy in multiple sclerosis. The protocol was immunoSEQ multiplex PCR, while the TCRdb copy is restricted to in-frame clones and leaves out a portion. The sample has 40,000 to 60,000 clones, roughly 92% seen once. Source: CD4+ T cells from peripheral blood mononuclear cells, taken in the third trimester of pregnancy. The receptors stem from a female donor with multiple sclerosis, enrolled in a pregnancy study.

This clone has more than one count but fewer than ten. This chain joins TRBV7-8 and TRBJ2-5; the D is unclear. Trimming shortened V by 5 bases and J by 1 base, and 11 bases separated the two germline ends. Germline V gives CDR1 SGHVS, CDR2 FQNEAQ. This CDR3 has 14 amino acids. In DNA, the CDR3 is TGTGCCAGCAGCCAACGACGGAGCCAAGAGACCCAGTACTTC. This gives the protein CASSQRRSQETQYF. Full variable domain (remainder filled in from reference TRBV7-8 and TRBJ2-5): GAGVSQSPRYKVAKRGQDVALRCDPISGHVSLFWYQQALGQGPEFLTYFQNEAQLDKSGLPSDRFFAERPEGSVSTLKIQRTQQEDSAVYLCASSQRRSQETQYFGPGTRLLVL.

The chain couples TRBV2 to TRBJ2-5; 11 bases line up with TRBD1. This CDR3 has 15 residues. Losses at the gene ends were 6 bases for V and 4 bases for J; bases not matched to a gene: 7. Germline V gives CDR1 SNHLY, CDR2 FYNNEI. CDR3 in amino acids: CASRTGTGGLETQYF. The CDR3 region has the DNA TGTGCCAGCAGGACCGGGACAGGGGGTTTAGAGACCCAGTACTTC.

The chain recombines TRBV5-1 with TRBJ2-3; 11 bases line up with TRBD2. The CDR3 has 16 residues. Trimming took 2 bases from V and 2 from J; bases not matched to a gene: 4. Germline V lookup: CDR1 SGHRS, CDR2 YFSETQ. This chain's CDR3 is CASSLFSGRATDTQYF. The CDR3, as DNA: TGCGCCAGCAGCTTATTTAGCGGGAGGGCCACAGATACGCAGTATTTT.

The gene calls are TRBV7-9 and TRBJ2-2; TRBD2 agrees at 10 bases. The CDR3 is made up of 18 amino acids. CDR1 and CDR2 from the germline V gene are SEHNR and FQNEAQ (reference sequence). Trimming removed 2 bases from V and 0 bases from J; junction bases left unmatched: 6. CDR3 DNA: TGTGCCAGCAGCTTAACTCTAGCGGGAGTCGCGAACACCGGGGAGCTGTTTTTT. Residues: CASSLTLAGVANTGELFF. Full variable domain (outside the CDR3, taken from reference TRBV7-9 and TRBJ2-2): DTGVSQNPRHKITKRGQNVTFRCDPISEHNRLYWYRQTLGQGPEFLTYFQNEAQLEKSRLLSDRFSAERPKGSFSTLEIQRTEQGDSAMYLCASSLTLAGVANTGELFFGEGSRLTVL.

V usage is TRBV28 and J usage is TRBJ1-1; a weak D match, TRBD1 (5 bases). V lost 8 bases and J 5 bases, leaving 15 bases between the germline ends. Germline loops: CDR1 MDHEN, CDR2 SYDVKM. There are 13 residues in the CDR3. This chain's CDR3 is CASAPGGGTEAFF. In DNA, the CDR3 is TGTGCCAGCGCACCCGGGGGGGGAACTGAAGCTTTCTTT.

The rearrangement links TRBV6-1 to TRBJ1-2; D possibly corresponds to TRBD1 (5 bases). Germline CDR1 reads MNHNS; CDR2 reads SASEGT. The CDR3 runs to 14 residues. Trimming pared 7 bases from V and 5 bases from J, leaving 17 bases between. The CDR3 DNA is TGTGCCAGCACAGGGCAAACAGCTACTTATGGCTACACCTTC. Translating it yields CASTGQTATYGYTF.

The gene calls are TRBV7-6 and TRBJ1-1; 8 positions match TRBD1. Germline V CDR1 and CDR2: SGHVS, FNYEAQ. V trimming: 1 base; J trimming: 8 bases; junction bases outside the gene matches: 3. This CDR3 is 13 amino acids long. The CDR3, as DNA: TGTGCCAGCAGCTTAGGACAGGGGACCGAAGCTTTCTTT. Its translation is CASSLGQGTEAFF. Supplemented by reference TRBV7-6 and TRBJ1-1, the full variable domain reads GAGVSQSPRYKVTKRGQDVALRCDPISGHVSLYWYRQALGQGPEFLTYFNYEAQQDKSGLPNDRFSAERPEGSISTLTIQRTEQRDSAMYRCASSLGQGTEAFFGQGTRLTVV.

The chain couples TRBV5-4 to TRBJ1-5; tentative D call: TRBD1 (6 bases). CDR1 and CDR2 (germline): SGHNT, YYREEE (reference sequence). Deletions cut 2 bases from V and 0 bases from J, with 9 bases between. This CDR3 has 15 amino acids. CDR3 DNA sequence: TGTGCCAGCAGCTTACAGGGTTATAGCAATCAGCCCCAGCATTTT. It specifies CASSLQGYSNQPQHF. Together with reference TRBV5-4 and TRBJ1-5, the CDR3 gives the full variable domain: ETGVTQSPTHLIKTRGQQVTLRCSSQSGHNTVSWYQQALGQGPQFIFQYYREEENGRGNFPPRFSGLQFPNYSSELNVNALELDDSALYLCASSLQGYSNQPQHFGDGTRLSIL.

A single count supports this clone. The genes are TRBV11-3 and TRBJ1-2; TRBD1 matches at 7 bases. The CDR3 has 13 amino acids. The ends lost 4 bases at V and 2 bases at J; junction bases unmatched: 1. Germline CDR1 is SGHNT and CDR2 is YENEEA. The CDR3 is CASSSGQNYGYTF. As DNA, the CDR3 is TGTGCCAGCAGCTCGGGACAGAACTATGGCTACACCTTC.

The J gene is TRBJ2-7, the V gene TRBV11-1; TRBD2 is a possible D gene (6 bases). The V end was cut by 4 bases, the J end by 0 bases, with 13 bases between. The CDR3 sequence is 15 residues long. In germline, CDR1 is SGHAT, CDR2 FQDESV (reference sequence). CDR3 bases: TGTGCCAGCAGCTCTAGCGCCTCGTTCTCCTACGAGCAGTACTTC. Protein product: CASSSSASFSYEQYF.

V and J are TRBV19 and TRBJ1-5; 7 bases match TRBD1. Trimming cost V 5 bases and J 5 bases; bases outside gene matches: 6. This CDR3 is built from 14 residues. Germline CDR1 reads LNHDA; CDR2 reads SQIVND (reference sequence). CDR3 sequence (DNA): TGTGCCAGTAGTGATCGACAGGGCTATCAGCCCCAGCATTTT. It codes for CASSDRQGYQPQHF. Full variable domain (outside the CDR3, taken from reference TRBV19 and TRBJ1-5): DGGITQSPKYLFRKEGQNVTLSCEQNLNHDAMYWYRQDPGQGLRLIYYSQIVNDFQKGDIAEGYSVSREKKESFPLTVTSAQKNPTAFYLCASSDRQGYQPQHFGDGTRLSIL.

The rearrangement joins TRBV28 to TRBJ1-2, with 9 bases aligning to TRBD1. Germline trimming cut 8 bases from V and 5 bases from J; bases unmatched to any gene: 9. This CDR3 region has 14 residues. Germline values: CDR1 MDHEN, CDR2 SYDVKM. Here the CDR3 DNA reads TGTGCCAGCCTAAACAGGGGGCAAGGGTATGGCTACACCTTC. Translation: CASLNRGQGYGYTF.

This chain's CDR3 is CASSRGTGGFYEQYF. The CDR3 nucleotides are TGTGCCAGCAGCCGCGGGACAGGGGGCTTTTACGAGCAGTACTTC. The J gene is TRBJ2-7, the V gene TRBV6-1; 12 nucleotides line up with TRBD1. The CDR3 sequence is 15 residues long. V trimming: 6 bases; J trimming: 4 bases; junction bases outside the gene matches: 7. The germline CDR1 and CDR2 sequences are MNHNS and SASEGT.

The chain uses TRBV25-1 and TRBJ1-2; the D gene is possibly TRBD1 (5 bases). Germline V gene data show CDR1 as MGHDK and CDR2 as SYGVNS. The CDR3 is 15 amino acids. Trimming shortened V by 3 bases and J by 4 bases, and 15 bases separated the two germline ends. CDR3 DNA sequence: TGTGCCAGCAGTGACCCTGGGGCGTCCCCCTATGGCTACACCTTC. Protein sequence: CASSDPGASPYGYTF.

V is TRBV6-1 and J is TRBJ1-3; 7 positions match TRBD1. Losses at the gene ends were 6 bases for V and 1 base for J; bases not matched to a gene: 3. Germline assignment: CDR1 MNHNS and CDR2 SASEGT. The CDR3 is 14 amino acids. The CDR3 nucleotides are TGTGCCAGCAGGACAGGGCCTTCTGGAAACACCATATATTTT. Amino acids: CASRTGPSGNTIYF.

This chain joins TRBV7-2 and TRBJ2-5; 8 positions agree with TRBD2. The V gene's germline CDR1 is SGHTA and CDR2 FQGNSA. The CDR3 is 16 residues long. Trimming removed 4 bases from V and 0 bases from J; junction bases left unmatched: 7. In DNA, the CDR3 is TGTGCCAGCAGCTCACAGCCCGGGGGGGACCAAGAGACCCAGTACTTC. This encodes CASSSQPGGDQETQYF.

The rearrangement joins TRBV5-5 to TRBJ2-1, with 7 bases identical to TRBD2. Looked up from germline, CDR1 is SGHKS and CDR2 is YYEKEE (reference sequence). The trim removed 5 bases at V and 2 bases at J, leaving 7 bases unmatched. This CDR3 is built from 15 residues. As DNA, the CDR3 is TGTGCCAGCAGGGATCGGGAGGACGCCTACAATGAGCAGTTCTTC. This sequence encodes CASRDREDAYNEQFF.

The chain uses TRBV25-1 and TRBJ1-1; the D gene is possibly TRBD1 (6 bases). V was pared by 6 bases and J by 3 bases, with 17 bases between. Germline lookup yields CDR1 MGHDK and CDR2 SYGVNS. The CDR3 is made up of 15 amino acids. The CDR3 region has the DNA TGTGCCAGCAGGGAGACAGGAGCTCGGCACACTGAAGCTTTCTTT. This encodes CASRETGARHTEAFF.

The J gene is TRBJ2-3, the V gene TRBV29-1; 10 bases line up with TRBD2. Trimming at V came to 3 bases and at J to 1 base, leaving 1 base not matched to a gene. CDR1 is SQVTM, CDR2 ANQGSEA, per germline. This CDR3 has 14 residues. The CDR3 sequence is CSVDGLAGTDTQYF. The CDR3 DNA reads as TGCAGCGTTGACGGACTAGCGGGCACAGATACGCAGTATTTT.

This clone was found once. This chain uses TRBV5-8 with TRBJ1-2, with 9 bases lining up with TRBD1. Trimming at V came to 4 bases and at J to 4 bases, leaving 8 bases not matched to a gene. This CDR3 spans 15 amino acids. Looked up from germline, CDR1 is SGHTS and CDR2 is YDEGEE. DNA for the CDR3: TGTGCCAGCAGCCTAGGACAGGGGATGAGCTATGGCTACACCTTC. Its protein product is CASSLGQGMSYGYTF.

The chain links TRBV14 to TRBJ2-5; 7 bases align to TRBD1. J was trimmed by 0 bases and V by 4 bases; bases with no gene match: 8. CDR3 length equals 16 residues. Germline CDR1 and CDR2: SGHDN and FVKESK. The CDR3: CASSPGQLKYQETQYF. The CDR3 DNA reads as TGTGCCAGCAGCCCGGGACAGCTCAAGTACCAAGAGACCCAGTACTTC. The variable domain in full, completed from reference TRBV14 and TRBJ2-5, reads EAGVTQFPSHSVIEKGQTVTLRCDPISGHDNLYWYRRVMGKEIKFLLHFVKESKQDESGMPNNRFLAERTGGTYSTLKVQPAELEDSGVYFCASSPGQLKYQETQYFGPGTRLLVL.

Note on this clone: The junction departs from germline at one end; a sequencing error may be responsible. The CDR3, as DNA: TGTGCCAGCAGCCAAGATCGCCAGGCCCGATCAAACTTC. Translated: CASSQDRQARSNF. The chain employs TRBV4-2 and TRBJ2-5; D is ambiguous. The CDR3 contains 13 residues. Per the germline V gene, CDR1 is LGHNA and CDR2 is YNFKEQ.

The chain joins TRBV5-5 to TRBJ2-7; D is perhaps TRBD1 (6 bases). The CDR3 extends over 14 amino acids. Trimming removed 4 bases at V and 1 base at J, with 12 bases between. CDR1 SGHKS and CDR2 YYEKEE come from the germline V gene (reference sequence). The CDR3 is CASSPLDSSYEQYF. In nucleotides, the CDR3 is TGTGCCAGCAGCCCCCTGGACAGTTCCTACGAGCAGTACTTC.

This clone appeared once. The rearrangement uses TRBV28 and TRBJ2-7; 15 bases are shared with TRBD2. Germline V gene sequence: CDR1 MDHEN, CDR2 SYDVKM. The V gene end was trimmed by 5 bases and the J gene end by 5 bases; junction bases not matched to a gene: 7. The CDR3 is 16 residues long. The DNA for the CDR3 is TGTGCCAGCAGTCCAGGACTAGCGGGAGGGCCTAACGAGCAGTACTTC. Protein product: CASSPGLAGGPNEQYF.

The chain joins TRBV19 to TRBJ2-5; D is perhaps TRBD1 (5 bases). V was shortened by 9 bases and J by 7 bases, with 15 bases between the two germline ends. Germline V gene data show CDR1 as LNHDA and CDR2 as SQIVND (reference sequence). The CDR3 is made up of 12 amino acids. As DNA, the CDR3 is TGTGCCAGCGCGGACACTTTTTGGACCCAGTACTTC. Its translation is CASADTFWTQYF.

This clone was counted once. The gene calls are TRBV7-8 and TRBJ1-1, with 11 bases identical to TRBD1. The germline V gene has CDR1 SGHVS and CDR2 FQNEAQ. This CDR3 is built from 16 residues. Trimming cost V 3 bases and J 3 bases; bases outside gene matches: 6. The CDR3 sequence: CASSFGQGAIDTEAFF. The CDR3 bases are TGTGCCAGCAGCTTTGGACAGGGGGCCATTGACACTGAAGCTTTCTTT. Drawing the rest from reference TRBV7-8 and TRBJ1-1, the complete variable domain is GAGVSQSPRYKVAKRGQDVALRCDPISGHVSLFWYQQALGQGPEFLTYFQNEAQLDKSGLPSDRFFAERPEGSVSTLKIQRTQQEDSAVYLCASSFGQGAIDTEAFFGQGTRLTVV.

This chain connects TRBV5-1 to TRBJ1-6, with 7 bases matching TRBD1. Per germline, CDR1 SGHRS and CDR2 YFSETQ. V lost 7 bases and J lost 5; bases outside the gene matches: 6. The CDR3 loop spans 14 amino acids. The CDR3 spells CASRAGQNNSPLHF. The CDR3 coding sequence is TGCGCCAGCCGGGCGGGACAGAATAATTCACCCCTCCACTTT.

The chain has TRBV29-1 and TRBJ1-5, with 7 bases identical to TRBD1. The CDR3 covers 13 residues. V shed 4 bases, J shed 7 bases, and the junction held 7 bases outside the gene matches. Per the germline V gene, CDR1 is SQVTM and CDR2 is ANQGSEA. Written as DNA, the CDR3 is TGCAGCGTTGGACAGGGTACTTACCAGCCCCAGCATTTT. Protein product: CSVGQGTYQPQHF.

The chain is built from TRBV2 and TRBJ2-3; TRBD1 agrees at 7 bases. CDR3 length equals 15 residues. Germline lookup yields CDR1 SNHLY and CDR2 FYNNEI. V lost 9 bases and J lost 1; bases outside the gene matches: 10. CDR3: CARRETGVGTDTQYF. Written as DNA, the CDR3 is TGTGCCAGAAGGGAAACAGGGGTCGGCACAGATACGCAGTATTTT.